This TCR beta chain was captured in a study of shared clonotypes between healthy human individuals (dated by TCRdb to 2018 to 2020). For the study in its entirety: A couple of women and a few men aged 18 to 49 years were included in the cohort. Each donor's leukapheresis produced roughly between about 0.8 and 10 billion PBMCs. Per donor, three plates each were used for CD4 naive and CD4 memory, two for CD8 naive, and one for CD8 memory. Libraries were prepared and TCR repertoires were sequenced by different laboratories using diverse techniques, in order to increase sequencing depth and limit assay-specific biases. To estimate repertoire size and how much clonotype sharing occurs between individuals, the study deeply sequenced the blood TCR repertoires of about five healthy adults.

This clone was observed once. Its antigen is unknown. Per-nucleotide qualities are absent, and no much larger clonotype sits a single base away. The CDR3 holds 14 amino acids from the cysteine to the phenylalanine. Only CDR3 DNA remains: 42 bases, in frame from the first base. CDR1 and CDR2, per the germline V gene, are SGHRS and YFSETQ. V sheds 5 bases and J sheds 1 base, leaving 12 bases between their ends. The donors were healthy, HIV-negative adults who had no recently reported acute infections or vaccinations. Every donor was a Caucasian adult living in Nashville, Tennessee, USA. Magnetic negative selection was used to enrich CD4+ T cells, after which naive cells were positively selected on CD45RA and the negative fraction became the memory subset. After blood collection by leukapheresis, PBMCs were isolated using Ficoll-Histopaque density gradient centrifugation and then cryopreserved in the vapor phase of liquid nitrogen. Purity and quantity of every magnetically sorted T cell population were checked by analytical flow cytometry. Genomic DNA was isolated from every sorted fraction and measured by UV absorbance on a Nanodrop 2000c.

Using the deep immunoSEQ assay, TCR CDR3 regions were amplified from genomic DNA by multiplex PCR. Extracted genomic DNA from each cell subset was spread evenly across all wells of several immunoSEQ 96-well plates, with each plate serving as a replicate. For sorted subsets, each replicate PCR was loaded with approximately 0.2 ug genomic DNA, equivalent to 25,000 to 30,000 T cell genomes. Purified libraries were measured with a Qubit 3.0 fluorometer, size-checked on a Bioanalyzer 2100, and measured again with the KAPA Library Quantification kit. Each immunoSEQ 96-well plate was sequenced on its own single-read 150-cycle Illumina NextSeq 550 flow cell. As for the original processing: The immunoSEQ output contained only junctional sequences without quality scores, so filtering could not match that applied to full-length reads. Sequences were annotated with PyIR, a Python wrapper for IgBLAST v1.9, and V/J genes and CDR3 were assigned using IMGT germline references. Reads with weak V/J assignments (E-value above 1e-6), missing CDR3, stop codons, out-of-frame junctions, or ambiguous translated residues were removed. V3J clonotypes were defined as sequences sharing the same inferred V gene, J gene, and CDR3 amino acid sequence. Percentage overlap between repertoires was calculated by dividing the number of shared unique clonotypes by the size of the smaller repertoire. Richness of each repertoire was evaluated using RTK rarefaction, the Chao1 estimator, and Recon v2.1 estimates of unobserved clonotypes. Generation probabilities for all TCRbeta clonotypes obtained by the gDNA method from a handful of donors were computed using OLGA. TCRdb stores this immuneACCESS table with in-frame sequences only. Part of the clones is absent; in the studies checked, under half of the shortfall reflects unresolved V genes, and no reason is known for the rest. That table supplies the V and J calls and clone size; D and trimming were determined from the DNA. The sample table contains some 680,000 clones; only one count was recorded for around four fifths of them. Around 2% of the sample lies in the top ten.

Study-level results and caveats: Even with the large sequencing depth, rarefaction of the sorted-subset datasets indicated that sequencing was incomplete. Because the study included only a small number of donors, the genetic and exposure-history diversity represented was limited. Larger estimated clonotype richness was generally found for naive subsets than for memory subsets. Based on pairwise subsampling, the degree of clonotype sharing among donors was expected to be affected by sequencing depth. Clonotypes shared by all four sorted-subset donors showed higher generation probabilities than non-shared clonotypes. When several donors were compared, the shared fraction of clonotypes was about 5.2% for naive CD4, 3.5% for naive CD8, roughly 2.3% for memory CD4, and around 0.37% for memory CD8. Sampling was restricted to blood, and TCR repertoires in tissue are likely to differ from TCR repertoires in blood.

This receptor was identified in a woman aged 25 to 45 in good health. Sequencing used memory CD4+ T cells sorted from blood. What the cell subset or site label conveys for this sample: CD45RA-negative fraction. The receptor chain draws on TRBV5-1 and TRBJ2-5, with the D gene call left open. The nucleotide sequence is TGCGCCAGCAGGACGACAACGATCCAAGAGACCCAGTACTTC. Translated, it gives CASRTTTIQETQYF.